This entry lists 5 T cell receptor beta chains sequenced from one sample in a study of T cell repertoires in cytomegalovirus infection. TCRdb independently ran MiXCR on the reads; one entry per CDR3 protein. The profile shows 350,000 to 550,000 distinct CDR3 sequences, roughly 30% of them singletons. The sequenced sample consisted of PBMCs. The receptor set was obtained from a human donor in good health (CMV status not recorded). Some clones in this sample may be carry-over from other donors' samples.

The CDR3 loop is CASSSSLLFLQPQHF. The CDR3 DNA sequence: TGTGCCAGCAGTTCAAGCCTGCTGTTCCTTCAGCCCCAGCATTTT. The chain is built from TRBV6-2 or TRBV6-3 and TRBJ1-5; D remains ambiguous. The CDR3 is 15 amino acids. V lost 4 bases to trimming and J lost 6 bases, with 16 bases between them. Germline-derived CDR1 and CDR2 are MNHEY and SVGEGT.

Comment on this clonotype: One end of the junction fails to match germline, which may point to a read error. The V call is TRBV27, the J call TRBJ2-3; tentative D call: TRBD1 (6 bases). The CDR3 loop spans 14 amino acids. The V gene's germline CDR1 is MNHEY and CDR2 SMNVEV (reference sequence). The CDR3 coding sequence is TGTGCCAGCAGAACAGGGTCGCACACAAATACGCAGTATTTT. This codes for CASRTGSHTNTQYF.

In this sample, this clonotype turned up many times. The chain uses TRBV7-8 and TRBJ1-4, with a weak D call TRBD1 (5 bases). Per the germline V gene, CDR1 is SGHVS and CDR2 is FQNEAQ. V was trimmed by 1 base and J by 4 bases, leaving 10 bases between them. The CDR3 loop spans 15 amino acids. In DNA form, the CDR3 reads TGTGCCAGCAGCTTAGTCGGGGGTTTTAATGAAAAACTGTTTTTT. It yields the protein CASSLVGGFNEKLFF.

This clonotype was detected a few times. This chain connects TRBV5-8 to TRBJ2-7, with no clear D. The germline V gene encodes CDR1 SGHTS and CDR2 YDEGEE. The CDR3 length is 14 residues. V was clipped by 1 base and J by 2 bases, with 10 bases between them. CDR3 sequence reads: CASSLIRQAYEQYF. The CDR3 bases are TGTGCCAGCAGCTTGATCAGGCAAGCCTACGAGCAGTACTTC. Combining the CDR3 with reference TRBV5-8 and TRBJ2-7 gives the whole variable domain EAGVTQSPTHLIKTRGQQATLRCSPISGHTSVYWYQQALGLGLQFLLWYDEGEERNRGNFPPRFSGRQFPNYSSELNVNALELEDSALYLCASSLIRQAYEQYFGPGTRLTVT.

V gene TRBV28 combines with J gene TRBJ1-2; maybe TRBD1 (5 bases). Trimming took 2 bases from V and 4 from J, leaving 17 bases between them. The CDR3 loop spans 16 amino acids. Per germline, CDR1 MDHEN and CDR2 SYDVKM. The CDR3 nucleotides read TGTGCCAGCAGTTTAAACGGGGCCCCCTCGCTCTATGGCTACACCTTC. Amino acid sequence: CASSLNGAPSLYGYTF.